These T cell receptor beta chains were read from a single sample in a study of T cells expressing NK-cell markers. TCRdb re-called the 5' RACE reads and catalogs CDR3 proteins one per entry, DNA excluded. The table lists fewer than 200,000 distinct CDR3 sequences. What was sequenced was blood T cells: a sorted CD56 or NKG2C T cell subset, CD4+ or CD8+ T cells, or bulk PBMC T cells (not recorded which). These receptors came from a woman between 18 and 70 years old in good health. CDR3s include the opening cysteine and the closing phenylalanine or tryptophan.

j_call v_call cdr3_length cdr3_aa
TRBJ2-1 TRBV5-6 15 CASRKRGNRGNEQFF
TRBJ1-1 TRBV4-2 15 CASSLTRGLDTEAFF
TRBJ2-1 TRBV3-1 13 CASSHGTYNEQFF
TRBJ2-3 TRBV2 13 CASSVSGRDTQYF
TRBJ2-3 TRBV5-1 17 CASSLANRAGSADTQYF
TRBJ1-2 TRBV20-1 13 CSAMAVASYGYTF
TRBJ2-7 TRBV5-1 14 CASSTTRDTGEQYF
TRBJ2-3 TRBV24-1 16 CATSDLLAGTTDTQYF
TRBJ2-2 TRBV11-2 12 CASSSDTGELFF
TRBJ2-6 TRBV5-6 16 CASSFGFWAGANVLTF